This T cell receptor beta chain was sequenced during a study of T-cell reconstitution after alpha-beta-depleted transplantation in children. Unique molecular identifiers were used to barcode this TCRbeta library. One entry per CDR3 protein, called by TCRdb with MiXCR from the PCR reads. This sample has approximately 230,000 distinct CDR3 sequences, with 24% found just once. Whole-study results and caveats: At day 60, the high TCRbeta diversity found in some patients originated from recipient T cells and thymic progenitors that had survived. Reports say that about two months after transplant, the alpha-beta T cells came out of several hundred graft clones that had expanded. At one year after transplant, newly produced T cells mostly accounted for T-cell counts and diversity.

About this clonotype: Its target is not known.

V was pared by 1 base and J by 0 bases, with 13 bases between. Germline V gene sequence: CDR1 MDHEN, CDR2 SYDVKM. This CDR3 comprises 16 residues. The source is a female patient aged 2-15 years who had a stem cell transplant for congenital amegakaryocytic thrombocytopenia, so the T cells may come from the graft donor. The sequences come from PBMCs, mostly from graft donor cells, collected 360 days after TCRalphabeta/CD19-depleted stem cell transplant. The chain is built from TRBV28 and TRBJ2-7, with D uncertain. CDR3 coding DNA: TGTGCCAGCAGTTTATTCGTCCAGGCGGCCTCCTACGAGCAGTACTTC. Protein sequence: CASSLFVQAASYEQYF.